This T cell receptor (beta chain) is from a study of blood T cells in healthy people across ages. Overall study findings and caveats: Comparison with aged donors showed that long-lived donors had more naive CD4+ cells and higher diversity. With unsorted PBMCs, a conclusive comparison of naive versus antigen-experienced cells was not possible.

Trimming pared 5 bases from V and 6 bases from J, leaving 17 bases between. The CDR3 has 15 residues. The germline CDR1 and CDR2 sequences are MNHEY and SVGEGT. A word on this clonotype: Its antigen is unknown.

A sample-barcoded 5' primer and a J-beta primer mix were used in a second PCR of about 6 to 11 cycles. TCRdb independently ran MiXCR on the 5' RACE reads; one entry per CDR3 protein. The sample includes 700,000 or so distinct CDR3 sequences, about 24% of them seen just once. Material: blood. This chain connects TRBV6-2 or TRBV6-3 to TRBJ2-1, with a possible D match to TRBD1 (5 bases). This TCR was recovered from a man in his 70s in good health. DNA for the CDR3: TGTGCCAGCAGTCTTTGGCCGGACACGGGCAATGAGCAGTTCTTC. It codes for CASSLWPDTGNEQFF.